Shown below are 7 T cell receptor beta chains from a single sample sequenced in a study of human T cells and chemical hapten exposure (TCRdb year 2021). Library preparation used RACE. Reads for this sample came from a NextSeq 500. TCRdb applied fastp at Q25 and MiXCR to the public reads, then kept only in-frame beta chains. Identical CDR3 proteins give one entry, which carries the most common genes and DNA. Recorded for this sample are over 35,000 distinct CDR3 sequences; about 8.9% of them occurred a single time. The top ten clones comprise 15% of the sample. Reading the label with the study, this specimen's time point is: patch test 2, 6 weeks after DPC sensitization. This specimen's treatment or condition label, per the study, means: therapeutic diphenylcyclopropenone sensitization with weekly scalp DPC. The material sequenced was whole blood, taken in connection with sensitization to the hapten diphenylcyclopropenone (DPC). These TCRs come from a woman aged 35 to 49 with alopecia areata. Some clones in this sample may be carry-over from other donors' samples.

This clonotype has ten or more counts. The chain uses TRBV20-1 and TRBJ1-1; no definite D call. Germline V CDR1 and CDR2: DFQATT, SNEGSKA (reference sequence). The V end lost 3 bases, the J end lost 6 bases, and 8 bases lay between the germline ends. This CDR3 region has 11 residues. The DNA for the CDR3 is TGCAGTGCTAGTAAGTTGGCTGAAGCTTTCTTT. The encoded protein is CSASKLAEAFF.

This clonotype was found many times. This chain connects TRBV28 to TRBJ2-5; 9 bases fit TRBD1. Trimming took 5 bases from V and 3 from J; bases not matched to a gene: 10. CDR1 and CDR2 (germline): MDHEN, SYDVKM. The CDR3 loop spans 16 amino acids. As DNA, the CDR3 is TGTGCCAGCAGTCTATTAAAGACAGGGGGGGAAGAGACCCAGTACTTC. This encodes CASSLLKTGGEETQYF. The whole variable domain, remainder taken from reference TRBV28 and TRBJ2-5, is DVKVTQSSRYLVKRTGEKVFLECVQDMDHENMFWYRQDPGLGLRLIYFSYDVKMKEKGDIPEGYSVSREKKERFSLILESASTNQTSMYLCASSLLKTGGEETQYFGPGTRLLVL.

This clonotype was recorded many times. This chain uses TRBV7-6 with TRBJ2-7; 13 positions agree with TRBD2. This CDR3 is 17 amino acids long. V lost 4 bases and J lost 2; bases outside the gene matches: 8. From germline, CDR1 is SGHVS and CDR2 FNYEAQ. In nucleotides, the CDR3 is TGTGCCAGCAGCTCGGGACTAGCGGGGATAGTGACCTACGAGCAGTACTTC. Encoded protein: CASSSGLAGIVTYEQYF.

This clonotype was detected only a few times. The gene calls are TRBV7-9 and TRBJ2-7; a possible D gene is TRBD1 (6 bases). Trimming cost V 4 bases and J 2 bases, with 18 bases left between them. CDR1 and CDR2 (germline): SEHNR, FQNEAQ (reference sequence). This CDR3 is 16 amino acids long. CDR3 coding DNA: TGTGCCAGCAGCTCAGCCCCGGGACAACGAACCTACGAGCAGTACTTC. It specifies CASSSAPGQRTYEQYF.

The CDR3 nucleotides are TGCAGCGTTAGGATTAGCAATCAGCCCCAGCATTTT. It translates to CSVRISNQPQHF. The chain links TRBV29-1 to TRBJ1-5; no reliable D call. V was clipped by 5 bases and J by 0 bases, with 5 bases between them. In germline, CDR1 is SQVTM, CDR2 ANQGSEA. The CDR3 is made up of 12 amino acids.

This clonotype showed up many times. The chain employs TRBV20-1 and TRBJ1-2; the D is unclear. V lost 3 bases, J lost 2 bases, and 10 bases lay in between. The CDR3 covers 13 residues. CDR1 is DFQATT, CDR2 SNEGSKA, per germline (reference sequence). This CDR3 reads CSAREGRNYGYTF. CDR3 bases: TGCAGTGCTAGGGAGGGAAGGAACTATGGCTACACCTTC.

This clonotype came up once. The chain uses TRBV25-1 and TRBJ1-2, with TRBD1 matching over 9 bases. Looked up from germline, CDR1 is MGHDK and CDR2 is SYGVNS. Unmatched junction bases numbered 7, after V lost 5 bases and J lost 3 bases. The CDR3 contains 15 residues. CDR3 DNA: TGTGCCAGCAGTAAGCCGGGACAGGGTCACTATGGCTACACCTTC. It is translated as CASSKPGQGHYGYTF.